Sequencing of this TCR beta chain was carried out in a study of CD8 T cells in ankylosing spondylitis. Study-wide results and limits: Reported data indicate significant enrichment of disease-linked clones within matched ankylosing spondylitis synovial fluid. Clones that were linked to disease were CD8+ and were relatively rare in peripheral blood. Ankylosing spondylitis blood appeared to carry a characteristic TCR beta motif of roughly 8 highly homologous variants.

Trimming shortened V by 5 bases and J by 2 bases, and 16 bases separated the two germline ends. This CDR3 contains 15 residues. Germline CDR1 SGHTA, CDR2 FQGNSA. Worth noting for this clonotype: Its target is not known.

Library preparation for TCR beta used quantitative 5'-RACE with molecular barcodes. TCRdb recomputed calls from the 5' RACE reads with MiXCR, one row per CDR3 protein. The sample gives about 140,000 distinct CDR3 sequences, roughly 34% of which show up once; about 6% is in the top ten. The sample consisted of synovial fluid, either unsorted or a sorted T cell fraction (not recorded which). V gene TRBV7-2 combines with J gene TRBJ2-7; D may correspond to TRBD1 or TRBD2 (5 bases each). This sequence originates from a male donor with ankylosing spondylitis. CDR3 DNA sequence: TGTGCCAGCAGCCCTTCCGGGACGTCAACCTACGAGCAGTACTTC. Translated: CASSPSGTSTYEQYF. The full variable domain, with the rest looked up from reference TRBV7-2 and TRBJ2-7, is GAGVSQSPSNKVTEKGKDVELRCDPISGHTALYWYRQSLGQGLEFLIYFQGNSAPDKSGLPSDRFSAERTGGSVSTLTIQRTQQEDSAVYLCASSPSGTSTYEQYFGPGTRLTVT.